The 28 T cell receptor beta chains presented below share a single source sample, sequenced in a study of blood T cell repertoires in COVID-19. The assay was immunoSEQ multiplex PCR, and TCRdb's table has in-frame clones only and misses some. The sample consists of 190,000 or so clones, approximately 86% of them appearing once. The material sequenced was peripheral blood. These receptors all stem from a man aged 55-75 years with COVID-19, enrolled during active disease.

CDR3 DNA sequence: TGTGCCAGCAGTTTATCGACGGAGTGGAATGAGCAGTTCTTC. This encodes CASSLSTEWNEQFF. V and J are TRBV28 and TRBJ2-1; D unresolved. V was cut by 1 base and J by 7 bases, with 11 bases left in between. The length of the CDR3 is 14 residues. Germline-derived CDR1 and CDR2 are MDHEN and SYDVKM.

The chain carries TRBV9 and TRBJ1-1, with D perhaps TRBD1 (5 bases). From germline, CDR1 is SGDLS and CDR2 YYNGEE. The V and J ends lost 3 bases and 2 bases respectively, with 17 bases between them. The CDR3 loop spans 16 amino acids. CDR3 region: CASSAQRGGGNTEAFF. The CDR3 nucleotides read TGTGCCAGCAGCGCCCAGCGAGGCGGGGGAAACACTGAAGCTTTCTTT.

The chain combines TRBV4-2 with TRBJ2-1, with D perhaps matching TRBD1 (5 bases). The CDR3 runs to 16 residues. The V gene lost 2 bases and the J gene lost 2 bases, with 13 bases spanning the gap. Germline-derived CDR1 and CDR2 are LGHNA and YNFKEQ. This CDR3 is CASSQSPGPPYNEQFF. For the CDR3, the DNA is TGTGCCAGCAGCCAATCGCCAGGGCCCCCCTACAATGAGCAGTTCTTC.

This rearrangement joins TRBV15 to TRBJ1-1, with TRBD1 matching over 10 bases. CDR1 and CDR2 from the germline V gene are LNHNV and YYDKDF (reference sequence). With 3 bases clipped from V and 3 bases from J, the junction kept 7 bases outside the gene matches. This CDR3 contains 16 residues. CDR3 sequence: CATSSRQGARHTEAFF. DNA of the CDR3: TGTGCCACCAGCAGTCGACAGGGGGCTAGGCACACTGAAGCTTTCTTT.

V usage is TRBV19 and J usage is TRBJ1-5; perhaps TRBD1 as D (5 bases). The germline V gene has CDR1 LNHDA and CDR2 SQIVND (reference sequence). The V and J ends lost 5 bases and 6 bases respectively, with 17 bases between them. This CDR3 contains 15 residues. The CDR3 sequence is CASSPPTGLGQPQHF. CDR3 bases: TGTGCCAGTAGTCCTCCTACAGGTTTGGGTCAGCCCCAGCATTTT.

This clone was detected a few times. V is TRBV11-3 and J is TRBJ1-1; 7 bases fit TRBD1. CDR3 length: 16 residues. Germline assignment: CDR1 SGHNT and CDR2 YENEEA. J was trimmed by 1 base and V by 1 base; bases with no gene match: 6. CDR3 DNA: TGTGCCAGCAGCTTAGGCGGCGCAGGGGGGAACACTGAAGCTTTCTTT. Protein product: CASSLGGAGGNTEAFF. Full variable domain (missing parts from reference TRBV11-3 and TRBJ1-1): EAGVVQSPRYKIIEKKQPVAFWCNPISGHNTLYWYLQNLGQGPELLIRYENEEAVDDSQLPKDRFSAERLKGVDSTLKIQPAELGDSAVYLCASSLGGAGGNTEAFFGQGTRLTVV.

The chain has TRBV19 and TRBJ2-3, with D unresolved. Trimming pared 3 bases from V and 6 bases from J, leaving 10 bases between. Per germline, CDR1 LNHDA and CDR2 SQIVND (reference sequence). CDR3 size: 13 residues. As DNA, the CDR3 is TGTGCCAGTAGTATTGGCCTTTATGATACGCAGTATTTT. Amino acid sequence: CASSIGLYDTQYF.

The CDR3 reads CASMTLAGESYNEQFF. CDR3 coding DNA: TGTGCCAGCATGACCTTAGCGGGAGAGAGCTACAATGAGCAGTTCTTC. V usage is TRBV6-6 and J usage is TRBJ2-1; 9 bases map to TRBD2. CDR3 size: 16 residues. V shed 7 bases, J shed 3 bases, and the junction held 10 bases outside the gene matches. Germline V CDR1 and CDR2: MNHNY, SVGAGI (reference sequence).

This clone was detected only once. The chain combines TRBV6-5 with TRBJ1-2; D gene unclear. V was trimmed by 7 bases and J by 6 bases, leaving 12 bases between them. The germline gives CDR1 MNHEY, CDR2 SVGAGI. This CDR3 spans 12 amino acids. Here the CDR3 DNA reads TGTGCCAGCAACTTAAAAGAGGATGGCTACACCTTC. It encodes CASNLKEDGYTF.

This clone was picked up a small number of times. V and J are TRBV7-2 and TRBJ1-2; 7 nucleotides match TRBD1. The length of the CDR3 is 15 residues. Germline loops: CDR1 SGHTA, CDR2 FQGNSA. After removal of 5 bases from V and 4 bases from J, the junction contained 10 bases not matched to a gene. CDR3 in DNA: TGTGCCAGCAGCCCCGAAACCGGGACAGCCTATGGCTACACCTTC. This sequence encodes CASSPETGTAYGYTF.

V usage is TRBV27 and J usage is TRBJ1-4, with TRBD1 matching over 7 bases. This CDR3 has 16 amino acids. Trimming removed 3 bases from V and 8 bases from J; junction bases left unmatched: 12. CDR1 is MNHEY, CDR2 SMNVEV, per germline (reference sequence). CDR3 sequence: CASSFGARGRGEKLFF. CDR3 sequence (DNA): TGTGCCAGCAGTTTCGGTGCGAGGGGGCGCGGGGAAAAACTGTTTTTT.

The V call is TRBV29-1, the J call TRBJ1-1; D is uncertain. The CDR3 covers 12 residues. V lost 4 bases to trimming and J lost 0 bases, with 6 bases between them. Germline V lookup: CDR1 SQVTM, CDR2 ANQGSEA. CDR3 loop: CSVGEMNTEAFF. In DNA, the CDR3 is TGCAGCGTTGGGGAGATGAACACTGAAGCTTTCTTT.

This clone was recorded a few times. The chain joins TRBV2 to TRBJ1-5, with TRBD1 identical over 9 bases. The CDR3 has 13 amino acids. Germline V CDR1 and CDR2: SNHLY, FYNNEI. J was trimmed by 4 bases and V by 7 bases; bases with no gene match: 2. CDR3 nucleotide sequence: TGTGCCAGCACCGGGACAGGGAATCAGCCCCAGCATTTT. Amino acid sequence: CASTGTGNQPQHF.

The J gene is TRBJ1-4, the V gene TRBV4-1; 8 positions agree with TRBD1. The CDR3 covers 16 residues. Germline values: CDR1 MGHRA, CDR2 YSYEKL. The junction had 8 bases not matched to a gene; V was cut back by 2 bases and J by 6 bases. CDR3 sequence reads: CASSQRTGLDYEKLFF. In DNA form, the CDR3 reads TGCGCCAGCAGCCAAAGGACAGGGTTAGATTATGAAAAACTGTTTTTT.

The chain joins TRBV5-1 to TRBJ2-5; D may be TRBD2 (5 bases). This CDR3 spans 16 amino acids. Between the trimmed V and J ends, which lost 0 bases and 2 bases, there was a span of 14 bases. The V gene's germline CDR1 is SGHRS and CDR2 YFSETQ. The CDR3 spells CASSLGFTQRQETQYF. CDR3 sequence (DNA): TGCGCCAGCAGCTTGGGGTTTACCCAGCGGCAAGAGACCCAGTACTTC.

This clone turned up a few times. The rearrangement uses TRBV19 and TRBJ2-1; 9 bases line up with TRBD2. The CDR3 has 17 residues. CDR1 and CDR2 (germline): LNHDA, SQIVND (reference sequence). V dropped 3 bases and J dropped 1; count of bases not matched to a gene: 7. CDR3 DNA sequence: TGTGCCAGTAGTATTACCGGTAGCGGGAGTTCCTACAATGAGCAGTTCTTC. Its protein is CASSITGSGSSYNEQFF. Drawing the rest from reference TRBV19 and TRBJ2-1, the complete variable domain is DGGITQSPKYLFRKEGQNVTLSCEQNLNHDAMYWYRQDPGQGLRLIYYSQIVNDFQKGDIAEGYSVSREKKESFPLTVTSAQKNPTAFYLCASSITGSGSSYNEQFFGPGTRLTVL.

This chain joins TRBV5-4 and TRBJ2-1; D is perhaps TRBD1 (7 bases). The CDR3 covers 15 residues. V was clipped by 0 bases and J by 7 bases, with 14 bases between them. Germline V gives CDR1 SGHNT, CDR2 YYREEE (reference sequence). In nucleotides, the CDR3 is TGTGCCAGCAGCTTGGATGCGGGACAGAGAAATGAGCAGTTCTTC. It is translated as CASSLDAGQRNEQFF.

This chain connects TRBV12-3 or TRBV12-4 to TRBJ2-7, with 7 bases matching TRBD1. With V trimmed by 6 bases and J by 6 bases, 8 bases remained unmatched. The CDR3 spans 13 residues. The CDR3 DNA reads as TGTGCCAGCAGACCGGGACAGCGAGGCGAGCAGTACTTC. Translated: CASRPGQRGEQYF.

This clone was detected only once. The CDR3 is CASSQGSGLQETQYF. The CDR3 coding sequence is TGTGCCAGCAGCCAGGGTTCTGGACTTCAGGAGACCCAGTACTTC. The rearrangement links TRBV4-2 to TRBJ2-5, with D tentatively TRBD2 (5 bases). Trimming removed 3 bases from V and 5 bases from J, with 16 bases in between. Looked up from germline, CDR1 is LGHNA and CDR2 is YNFKEQ. The CDR3 consists of 15 residues.

The chain combines TRBV11-2 with TRBJ2-1, with 7 bases identical to TRBD2. After removal of 5 bases from V and 6 bases from J, the junction contained 10 bases not matched to a gene. This CDR3 is built from 15 residues. The germline gives CDR1 SGHAT, CDR2 FQNNGV. CDR3 bases: TGTGCCAGCAGCCCGGGGGGACTGCTCACCAATGAGCAGTTCTTC. Translated: CASSPGGLLTNEQFF.

The CDR3 sequence: CASSHSDSYEQYF. The CDR3 nucleotides are TGTGCCAGTAGCCATTCCGACAGCTACGAGCAGTACTTC. The chain employs TRBV19 and TRBJ2-7; D is perhaps TRBD1 (5 bases). CDR3 length equals 13 residues. V was clipped by 6 bases and J by 3 bases, with 12 bases between them. CDR1 LNHDA and CDR2 SQIVND come from the germline V gene (reference sequence).

In its sample, this clone was seen a few times. The chain employs TRBV7-7 and TRBJ2-3; D possibly corresponds to TRBD1 (5 bases). The CDR3 runs 15 residues. V shed 5 bases and J shed 0 bases, with 12 bases lying between them. CDR1 and CDR2 (germline): SSHAT, FNYEAQ (reference sequence). The CDR3 protein is CASSPRVGSTDTQYF. The CDR3 DNA is TGTGCCAGCAGCCCCAGGGTAGGGAGCACAGATACGCAGTATTTT.

V gene TRBV5-1 combines with J gene TRBJ1-5; D might be TRBD1 (5 bases). Germline V gene data show CDR1 as SGHRS and CDR2 as YFSETQ. This CDR3 contains 15 residues. V was cut by 0 bases and J by 3 bases, with 10 bases left in between. The CDR3 sequence: CASSLGQTSNQPQHF. The CDR3 bases are TGCGCCAGCAGCTTGGGACAGACCTCCAATCAGCCCCAGCATTTT.

The chain joins TRBV7-9 to TRBJ1-1; no firm D call. This CDR3 contains 12 residues. V lost 3 bases and J lost 10, with 12 bases in between. Looked up from germline, CDR1 is SEHNR and CDR2 is FQNEAQ (reference sequence). The CDR3: CASSFREGAAFF. The DNA for the CDR3 is TGTGCCAGCAGCTTCCGTGAGGGTGCAGCTTTCTTT.

A remark on this clone: At one end, the junction sequence differs from germline, possibly due to a read error. The V and J genes are TRBV5-8 and TRBJ1-1; TRBD1 matches at 7 bases. This CDR3 spans 12 amino acids. Germline lookup yields CDR1 SGHTS and CDR2 YDEGEE. This CDR3 reads CASSFSGTVILF. CDR3 in DNA: TGTGCCAGCAGCTTTAGCGGGACAGTTATACTCTTT. Combining the CDR3 with reference TRBV5-8 and TRBJ1-1 gives the whole variable domain EAGVTQSPTHLIKTRGQQATLRCSPISGHTSVYWYQQALGLGLQFLLWYDEGEERNRGNFPPRFSGRQFPNYSSELNVNALELEDSALYLCASSFSGTVILFGQGTRLTVV.

CDR3 nucleotide sequence: TGTGCCAGTAGGTCGGCCCGCGGTAGGAGTAGGGAGCAGTACTTC. Residues: CASRSARGRSREQYF. The genes are TRBV19 and TRBJ2-7; D unresolved. V lost 6 bases, J lost 7 bases, and 22 bases lay in between. The CDR3 extends over 15 amino acids. Germline V gives CDR1 LNHDA, CDR2 SQIVND (reference sequence).

V and J are TRBV3-1 (or the pseudogene TRBV3-2) and TRBJ2-2; a weak D match, TRBD1 (5 bases). The V gene's germline CDR1 is LGHDT and CDR2 YNNKEL (reference sequence). The CDR3 sequence is 15 residues long. Trimming shortened V by 1 base and J by 4 bases, and 10 bases separated the two germline ends. CDR3 sequence reads: CASSQGGRATGELFF. In DNA, the CDR3 is TGTGCCAGCAGCCAAGGGGGCAGGGCCACCGGGGAGCTGTTTTTT.

This chain uses TRBV9 with TRBJ1-2, with D uncertain. Looked up from germline, CDR1 is SGDLS and CDR2 is YYNGEE. CDR3 length equals 19 residues. The V and J ends lost 0 bases and 0 bases respectively, with 21 bases between them. The CDR3 coding sequence is TGTGCCAGCAGCGTAGTCGAGGCCAGATCCTCACCAGCTAACTATGGCTACACCTTC. This encodes CASSVVEARSSPANYGYTF.